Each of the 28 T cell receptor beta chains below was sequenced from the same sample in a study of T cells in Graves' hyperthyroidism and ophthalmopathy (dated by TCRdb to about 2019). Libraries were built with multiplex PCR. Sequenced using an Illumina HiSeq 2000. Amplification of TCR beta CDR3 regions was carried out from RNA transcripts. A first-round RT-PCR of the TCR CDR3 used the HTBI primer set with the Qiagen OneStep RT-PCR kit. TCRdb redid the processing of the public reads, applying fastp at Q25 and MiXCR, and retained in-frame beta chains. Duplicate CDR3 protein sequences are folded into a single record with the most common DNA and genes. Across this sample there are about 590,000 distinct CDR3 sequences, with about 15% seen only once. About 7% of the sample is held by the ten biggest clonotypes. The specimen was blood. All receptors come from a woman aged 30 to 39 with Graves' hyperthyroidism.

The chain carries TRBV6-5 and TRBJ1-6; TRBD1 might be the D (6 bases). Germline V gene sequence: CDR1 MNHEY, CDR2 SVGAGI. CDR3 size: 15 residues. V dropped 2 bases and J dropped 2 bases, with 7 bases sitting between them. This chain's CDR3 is CASSYQGPYNSPLHF. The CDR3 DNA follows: TGTGCCAGCAGTTACCAGGGGCCCTATAATTCACCCCTCCACTTT.

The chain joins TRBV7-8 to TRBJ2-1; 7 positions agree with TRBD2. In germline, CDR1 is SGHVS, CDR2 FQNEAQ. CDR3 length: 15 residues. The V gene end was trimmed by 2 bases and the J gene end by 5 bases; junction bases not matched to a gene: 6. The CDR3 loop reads CASSLTGGGNNEQFF. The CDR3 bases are TGTGCCAGCAGCTTAACTGGCGGGGGAAACAATGAGCAGTTCTTC.

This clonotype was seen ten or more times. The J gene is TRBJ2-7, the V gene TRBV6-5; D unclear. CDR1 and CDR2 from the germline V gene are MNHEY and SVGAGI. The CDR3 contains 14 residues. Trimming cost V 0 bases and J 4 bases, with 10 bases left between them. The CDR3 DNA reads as TGTGCCAGCAGTTACTCGTTAACAGCATACGAGCAGTACTTC. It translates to CASSYSLTAYEQYF.

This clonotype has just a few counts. The CDR3 nucleotides read TGTGCCAGCGGAAGACAGGGATTGGGCGAGCAGTACTTC. Translated: CASGRQGLGEQYF. The V gene is TRBV6-2 or TRBV6-3, the J gene TRBJ2-7, with 7 bases aligning to TRBD1. This CDR3 is 13 amino acids long. V gave up 8 bases and J gave up 6 bases; unmatched junction bases: 10. Germline CDR1 is MNHEY and CDR2 is SVGEGT.

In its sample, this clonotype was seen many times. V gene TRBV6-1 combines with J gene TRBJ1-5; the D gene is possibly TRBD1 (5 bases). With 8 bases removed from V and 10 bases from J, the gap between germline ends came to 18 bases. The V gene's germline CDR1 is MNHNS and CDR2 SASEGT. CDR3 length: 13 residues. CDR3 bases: TGTGCCAGCGTCGCCAGGGTCGTCGGACCCCAGCATTTT. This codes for CASVARVVGPQHF.

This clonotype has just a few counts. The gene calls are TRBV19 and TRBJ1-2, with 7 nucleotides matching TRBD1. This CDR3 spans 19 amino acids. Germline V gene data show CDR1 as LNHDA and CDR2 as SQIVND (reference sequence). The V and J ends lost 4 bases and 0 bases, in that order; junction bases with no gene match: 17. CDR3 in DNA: TGTGCCAGTAGTACCGGATATCTATCTCGACAGGGCACTAACTATGGCTACACCTTC. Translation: CASSTGYLSRQGTNYGYTF.

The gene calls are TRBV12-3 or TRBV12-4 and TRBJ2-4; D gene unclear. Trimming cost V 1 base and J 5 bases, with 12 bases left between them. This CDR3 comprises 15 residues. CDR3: CASSLGLSPQNIQYF. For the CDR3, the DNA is TGTGCCAGCAGTTTAGGACTTAGCCCCCAAAACATTCAGTACTTC.

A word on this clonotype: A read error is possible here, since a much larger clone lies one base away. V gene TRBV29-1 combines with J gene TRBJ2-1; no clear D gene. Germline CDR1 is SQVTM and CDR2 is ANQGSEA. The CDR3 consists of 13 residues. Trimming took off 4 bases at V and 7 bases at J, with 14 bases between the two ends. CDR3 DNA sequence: TGCAGCGTTGGAGAGGATAGGGTGAATGAGCAGTTCTTC. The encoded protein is CSVGEDRVNEQFF.

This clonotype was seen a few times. CDR3 in amino acids: CASQLGGVHYEQYF. In DNA, the CDR3 is TGTGCCAGCCAACTCGGGGGGGTCCACTACGAGCAGTACTTC. This sequence joins TRBV7-2 and TRBJ2-7; 8 bases are shared with TRBD2. Germline V gene lookup returns CDR1 SGHTA and CDR2 FQGNSA. V shed 8 bases, J shed 3 bases, and the junction held 9 bases outside the gene matches. The CDR3 spans 14 residues.

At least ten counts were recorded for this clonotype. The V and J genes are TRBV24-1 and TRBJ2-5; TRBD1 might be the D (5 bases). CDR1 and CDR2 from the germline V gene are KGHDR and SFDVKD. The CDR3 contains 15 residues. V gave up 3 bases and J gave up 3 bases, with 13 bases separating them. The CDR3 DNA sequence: TGTGCCACCAGTGATAAGAGTGGCAGGGAAGAGACCCAGTACTTC. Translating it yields CATSDKSGREETQYF.

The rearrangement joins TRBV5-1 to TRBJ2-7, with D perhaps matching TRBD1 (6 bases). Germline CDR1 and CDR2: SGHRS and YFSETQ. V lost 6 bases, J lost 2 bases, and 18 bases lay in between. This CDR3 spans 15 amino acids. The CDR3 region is CASNSGTPATYEQYF. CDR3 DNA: TGCGCCAGCAACTCCGGGACACCGGCCACCTACGAGCAGTACTTC.

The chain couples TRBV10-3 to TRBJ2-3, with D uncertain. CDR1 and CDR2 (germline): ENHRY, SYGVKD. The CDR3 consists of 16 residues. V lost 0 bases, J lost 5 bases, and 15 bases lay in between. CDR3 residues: CAISESNGVGVDTQYF. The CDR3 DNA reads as TGTGCCATCAGTGAGTCGAATGGAGTTGGTGTAGATACGCAGTATTTT.

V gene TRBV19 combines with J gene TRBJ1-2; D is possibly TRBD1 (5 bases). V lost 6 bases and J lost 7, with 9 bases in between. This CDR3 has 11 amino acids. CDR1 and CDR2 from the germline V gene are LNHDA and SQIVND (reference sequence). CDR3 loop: CASRTESGYTF. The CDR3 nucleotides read TGTGCCAGTAGGACAGAGAGTGGCTACACCTTC.

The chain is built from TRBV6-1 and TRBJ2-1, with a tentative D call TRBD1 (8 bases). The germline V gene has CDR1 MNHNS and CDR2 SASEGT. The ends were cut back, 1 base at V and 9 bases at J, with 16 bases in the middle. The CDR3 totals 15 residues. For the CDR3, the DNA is TGTGCCAGCAGTGAAGATACAGGGGGAGGGAGTGAGCAGTTCTTC. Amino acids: CASSEDTGGGSEQFF.

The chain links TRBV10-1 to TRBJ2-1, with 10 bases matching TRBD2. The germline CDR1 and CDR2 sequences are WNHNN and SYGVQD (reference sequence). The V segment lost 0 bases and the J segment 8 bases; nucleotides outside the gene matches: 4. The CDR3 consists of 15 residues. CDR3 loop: CASSESALAGDEQFF. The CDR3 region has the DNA TGCGCCAGCAGTGAGTCGGCGCTAGCGGGAGATGAGCAGTTCTTC.

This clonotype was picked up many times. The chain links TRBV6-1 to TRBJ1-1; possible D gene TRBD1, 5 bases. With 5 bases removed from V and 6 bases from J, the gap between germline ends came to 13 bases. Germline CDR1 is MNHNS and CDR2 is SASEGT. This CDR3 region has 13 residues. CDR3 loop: CASSYRGSAEAFF. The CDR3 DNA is TGTGCCAGCAGTTACCGGGGGAGCGCTGAAGCTTTCTTT.

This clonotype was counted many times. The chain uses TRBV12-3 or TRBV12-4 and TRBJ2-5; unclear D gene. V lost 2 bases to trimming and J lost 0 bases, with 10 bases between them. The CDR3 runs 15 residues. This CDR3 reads CASSLIGRNQETQYF. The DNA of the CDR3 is TGTGCCAGCAGTTTAATCGGCAGAAACCAAGAGACCCAGTACTTC.

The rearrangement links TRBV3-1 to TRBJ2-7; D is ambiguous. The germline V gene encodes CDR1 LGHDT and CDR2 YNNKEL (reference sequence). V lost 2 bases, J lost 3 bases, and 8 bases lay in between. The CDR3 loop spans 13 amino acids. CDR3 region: CASSQSTRYEQYF. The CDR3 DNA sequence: TGTGCCAGCAGCCAAAGTACCCGCTACGAGCAGTACTTC.

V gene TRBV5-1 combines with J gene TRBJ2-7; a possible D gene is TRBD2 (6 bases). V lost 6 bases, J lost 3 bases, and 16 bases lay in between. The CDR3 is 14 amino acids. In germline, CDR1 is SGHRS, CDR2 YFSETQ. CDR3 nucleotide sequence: TGCGCCAGCAACCAACTCGGGACTGGCTACGAGCAGTACTTC. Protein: CASNQLGTGYEQYF.

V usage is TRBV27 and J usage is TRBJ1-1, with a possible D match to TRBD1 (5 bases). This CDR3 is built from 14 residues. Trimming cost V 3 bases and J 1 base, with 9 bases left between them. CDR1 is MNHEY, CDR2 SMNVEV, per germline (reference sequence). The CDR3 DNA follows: TGTGCCAGCAGTTTTTCCAGGGCGAACACTGAAGCTTTCTTT. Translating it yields CASSFSRANTEAFF.

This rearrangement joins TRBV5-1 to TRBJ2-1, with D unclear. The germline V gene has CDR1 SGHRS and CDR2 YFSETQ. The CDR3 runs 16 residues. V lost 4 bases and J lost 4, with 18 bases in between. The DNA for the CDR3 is TGCGCCAGCAGCCCCCGAGACGGGTCCGCTTACAATGAGCAGTTCTTC. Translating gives CASSPRDGSAYNEQFF.

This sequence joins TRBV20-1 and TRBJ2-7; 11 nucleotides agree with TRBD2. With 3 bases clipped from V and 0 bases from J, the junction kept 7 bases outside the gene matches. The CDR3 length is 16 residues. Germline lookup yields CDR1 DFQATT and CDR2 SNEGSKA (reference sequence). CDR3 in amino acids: CSASGVAGGGSYEQYF. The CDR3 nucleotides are TGCAGTGCTAGCGGAGTAGCGGGAGGGGGCTCCTACGAGCAGTACTTC.

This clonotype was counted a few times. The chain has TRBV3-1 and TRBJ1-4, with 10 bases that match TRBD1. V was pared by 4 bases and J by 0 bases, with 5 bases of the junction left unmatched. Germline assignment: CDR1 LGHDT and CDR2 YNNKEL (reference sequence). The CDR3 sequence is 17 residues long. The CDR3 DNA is TGTGCCAGCAGCCTAAGGACAGGGGGATCAACTAATGAAAAACTGTTTTTT. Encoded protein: CASSLRTGGSTNEKLFF.

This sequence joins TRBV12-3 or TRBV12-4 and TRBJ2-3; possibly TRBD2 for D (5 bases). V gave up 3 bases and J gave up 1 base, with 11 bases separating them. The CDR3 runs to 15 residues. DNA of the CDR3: TGTGCCAGCAGTTTTAAAGCGGCACGCACAGATACGCAGTATTTT. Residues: CASSFKAARTDTQYF.

The CDR3 DNA sequence: TGTGCCAGCAGAACGAGTAGCGGGAGGGAGGCAGATACGCAGTATTTT. Protein product: CASRTSSGREADTQYF. The J gene is TRBJ2-3, the V gene TRBV28, with 11 bases fitting TRBD2. V lost 6 bases, J lost 4 bases, and 9 bases stayed unmatched. The germline gives CDR1 MDHEN, CDR2 SYDVKM. There are 16 residues in the CDR3.

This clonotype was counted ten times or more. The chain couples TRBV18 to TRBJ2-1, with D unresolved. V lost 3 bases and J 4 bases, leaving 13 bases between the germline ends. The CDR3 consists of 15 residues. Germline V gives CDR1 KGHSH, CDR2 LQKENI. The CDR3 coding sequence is TGTGCCAGCTCACCCGACTGGGCAAATTACAATGAGCAGTTCTTC. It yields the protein CASSPDWANYNEQFF.

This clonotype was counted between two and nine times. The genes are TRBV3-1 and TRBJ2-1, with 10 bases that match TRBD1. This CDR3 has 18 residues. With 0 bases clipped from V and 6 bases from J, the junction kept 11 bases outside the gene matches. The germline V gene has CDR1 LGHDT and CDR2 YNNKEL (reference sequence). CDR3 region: CASSQDFPGTGVLNEQFF. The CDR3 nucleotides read TGTGCCAGCAGCCAAGATTTTCCCGGGACAGGGGTCCTCAATGAGCAGTTCTTC.

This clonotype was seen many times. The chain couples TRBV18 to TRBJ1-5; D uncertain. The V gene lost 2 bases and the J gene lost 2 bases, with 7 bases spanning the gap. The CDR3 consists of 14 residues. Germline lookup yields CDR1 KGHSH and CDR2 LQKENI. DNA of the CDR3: TGTGCCAGCTCACCAGGGATCGGCAATCAGCCCCAGCATTTT. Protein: CASSPGIGNQPQHF.